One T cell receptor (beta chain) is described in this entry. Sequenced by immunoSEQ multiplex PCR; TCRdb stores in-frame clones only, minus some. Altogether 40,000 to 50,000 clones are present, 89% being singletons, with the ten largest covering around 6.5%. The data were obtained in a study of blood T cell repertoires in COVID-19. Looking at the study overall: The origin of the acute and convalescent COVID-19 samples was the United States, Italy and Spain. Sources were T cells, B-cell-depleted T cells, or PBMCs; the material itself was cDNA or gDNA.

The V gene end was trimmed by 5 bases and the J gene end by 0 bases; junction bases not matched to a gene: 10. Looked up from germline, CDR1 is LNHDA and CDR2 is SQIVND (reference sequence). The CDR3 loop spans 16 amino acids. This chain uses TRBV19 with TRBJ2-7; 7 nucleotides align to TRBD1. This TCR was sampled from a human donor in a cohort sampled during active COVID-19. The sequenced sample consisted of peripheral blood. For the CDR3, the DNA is TGTGCCAGTAGTGCCCGGGACAGTTCTCTCTCCTACGAGCAGTACTTC. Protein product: CASSARDSSLSYEQYF. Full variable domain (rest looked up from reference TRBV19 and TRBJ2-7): DGGITQSPKYLFRKEGQNVTLSCEQNLNHDAMYWYRQDPGQGLRLIYYSQIVNDFQKGDIAEGYSVSREKKESFPLTVTSAQKNPTAFYLCASSARDSSLSYEQYFGPGTRLTVT.